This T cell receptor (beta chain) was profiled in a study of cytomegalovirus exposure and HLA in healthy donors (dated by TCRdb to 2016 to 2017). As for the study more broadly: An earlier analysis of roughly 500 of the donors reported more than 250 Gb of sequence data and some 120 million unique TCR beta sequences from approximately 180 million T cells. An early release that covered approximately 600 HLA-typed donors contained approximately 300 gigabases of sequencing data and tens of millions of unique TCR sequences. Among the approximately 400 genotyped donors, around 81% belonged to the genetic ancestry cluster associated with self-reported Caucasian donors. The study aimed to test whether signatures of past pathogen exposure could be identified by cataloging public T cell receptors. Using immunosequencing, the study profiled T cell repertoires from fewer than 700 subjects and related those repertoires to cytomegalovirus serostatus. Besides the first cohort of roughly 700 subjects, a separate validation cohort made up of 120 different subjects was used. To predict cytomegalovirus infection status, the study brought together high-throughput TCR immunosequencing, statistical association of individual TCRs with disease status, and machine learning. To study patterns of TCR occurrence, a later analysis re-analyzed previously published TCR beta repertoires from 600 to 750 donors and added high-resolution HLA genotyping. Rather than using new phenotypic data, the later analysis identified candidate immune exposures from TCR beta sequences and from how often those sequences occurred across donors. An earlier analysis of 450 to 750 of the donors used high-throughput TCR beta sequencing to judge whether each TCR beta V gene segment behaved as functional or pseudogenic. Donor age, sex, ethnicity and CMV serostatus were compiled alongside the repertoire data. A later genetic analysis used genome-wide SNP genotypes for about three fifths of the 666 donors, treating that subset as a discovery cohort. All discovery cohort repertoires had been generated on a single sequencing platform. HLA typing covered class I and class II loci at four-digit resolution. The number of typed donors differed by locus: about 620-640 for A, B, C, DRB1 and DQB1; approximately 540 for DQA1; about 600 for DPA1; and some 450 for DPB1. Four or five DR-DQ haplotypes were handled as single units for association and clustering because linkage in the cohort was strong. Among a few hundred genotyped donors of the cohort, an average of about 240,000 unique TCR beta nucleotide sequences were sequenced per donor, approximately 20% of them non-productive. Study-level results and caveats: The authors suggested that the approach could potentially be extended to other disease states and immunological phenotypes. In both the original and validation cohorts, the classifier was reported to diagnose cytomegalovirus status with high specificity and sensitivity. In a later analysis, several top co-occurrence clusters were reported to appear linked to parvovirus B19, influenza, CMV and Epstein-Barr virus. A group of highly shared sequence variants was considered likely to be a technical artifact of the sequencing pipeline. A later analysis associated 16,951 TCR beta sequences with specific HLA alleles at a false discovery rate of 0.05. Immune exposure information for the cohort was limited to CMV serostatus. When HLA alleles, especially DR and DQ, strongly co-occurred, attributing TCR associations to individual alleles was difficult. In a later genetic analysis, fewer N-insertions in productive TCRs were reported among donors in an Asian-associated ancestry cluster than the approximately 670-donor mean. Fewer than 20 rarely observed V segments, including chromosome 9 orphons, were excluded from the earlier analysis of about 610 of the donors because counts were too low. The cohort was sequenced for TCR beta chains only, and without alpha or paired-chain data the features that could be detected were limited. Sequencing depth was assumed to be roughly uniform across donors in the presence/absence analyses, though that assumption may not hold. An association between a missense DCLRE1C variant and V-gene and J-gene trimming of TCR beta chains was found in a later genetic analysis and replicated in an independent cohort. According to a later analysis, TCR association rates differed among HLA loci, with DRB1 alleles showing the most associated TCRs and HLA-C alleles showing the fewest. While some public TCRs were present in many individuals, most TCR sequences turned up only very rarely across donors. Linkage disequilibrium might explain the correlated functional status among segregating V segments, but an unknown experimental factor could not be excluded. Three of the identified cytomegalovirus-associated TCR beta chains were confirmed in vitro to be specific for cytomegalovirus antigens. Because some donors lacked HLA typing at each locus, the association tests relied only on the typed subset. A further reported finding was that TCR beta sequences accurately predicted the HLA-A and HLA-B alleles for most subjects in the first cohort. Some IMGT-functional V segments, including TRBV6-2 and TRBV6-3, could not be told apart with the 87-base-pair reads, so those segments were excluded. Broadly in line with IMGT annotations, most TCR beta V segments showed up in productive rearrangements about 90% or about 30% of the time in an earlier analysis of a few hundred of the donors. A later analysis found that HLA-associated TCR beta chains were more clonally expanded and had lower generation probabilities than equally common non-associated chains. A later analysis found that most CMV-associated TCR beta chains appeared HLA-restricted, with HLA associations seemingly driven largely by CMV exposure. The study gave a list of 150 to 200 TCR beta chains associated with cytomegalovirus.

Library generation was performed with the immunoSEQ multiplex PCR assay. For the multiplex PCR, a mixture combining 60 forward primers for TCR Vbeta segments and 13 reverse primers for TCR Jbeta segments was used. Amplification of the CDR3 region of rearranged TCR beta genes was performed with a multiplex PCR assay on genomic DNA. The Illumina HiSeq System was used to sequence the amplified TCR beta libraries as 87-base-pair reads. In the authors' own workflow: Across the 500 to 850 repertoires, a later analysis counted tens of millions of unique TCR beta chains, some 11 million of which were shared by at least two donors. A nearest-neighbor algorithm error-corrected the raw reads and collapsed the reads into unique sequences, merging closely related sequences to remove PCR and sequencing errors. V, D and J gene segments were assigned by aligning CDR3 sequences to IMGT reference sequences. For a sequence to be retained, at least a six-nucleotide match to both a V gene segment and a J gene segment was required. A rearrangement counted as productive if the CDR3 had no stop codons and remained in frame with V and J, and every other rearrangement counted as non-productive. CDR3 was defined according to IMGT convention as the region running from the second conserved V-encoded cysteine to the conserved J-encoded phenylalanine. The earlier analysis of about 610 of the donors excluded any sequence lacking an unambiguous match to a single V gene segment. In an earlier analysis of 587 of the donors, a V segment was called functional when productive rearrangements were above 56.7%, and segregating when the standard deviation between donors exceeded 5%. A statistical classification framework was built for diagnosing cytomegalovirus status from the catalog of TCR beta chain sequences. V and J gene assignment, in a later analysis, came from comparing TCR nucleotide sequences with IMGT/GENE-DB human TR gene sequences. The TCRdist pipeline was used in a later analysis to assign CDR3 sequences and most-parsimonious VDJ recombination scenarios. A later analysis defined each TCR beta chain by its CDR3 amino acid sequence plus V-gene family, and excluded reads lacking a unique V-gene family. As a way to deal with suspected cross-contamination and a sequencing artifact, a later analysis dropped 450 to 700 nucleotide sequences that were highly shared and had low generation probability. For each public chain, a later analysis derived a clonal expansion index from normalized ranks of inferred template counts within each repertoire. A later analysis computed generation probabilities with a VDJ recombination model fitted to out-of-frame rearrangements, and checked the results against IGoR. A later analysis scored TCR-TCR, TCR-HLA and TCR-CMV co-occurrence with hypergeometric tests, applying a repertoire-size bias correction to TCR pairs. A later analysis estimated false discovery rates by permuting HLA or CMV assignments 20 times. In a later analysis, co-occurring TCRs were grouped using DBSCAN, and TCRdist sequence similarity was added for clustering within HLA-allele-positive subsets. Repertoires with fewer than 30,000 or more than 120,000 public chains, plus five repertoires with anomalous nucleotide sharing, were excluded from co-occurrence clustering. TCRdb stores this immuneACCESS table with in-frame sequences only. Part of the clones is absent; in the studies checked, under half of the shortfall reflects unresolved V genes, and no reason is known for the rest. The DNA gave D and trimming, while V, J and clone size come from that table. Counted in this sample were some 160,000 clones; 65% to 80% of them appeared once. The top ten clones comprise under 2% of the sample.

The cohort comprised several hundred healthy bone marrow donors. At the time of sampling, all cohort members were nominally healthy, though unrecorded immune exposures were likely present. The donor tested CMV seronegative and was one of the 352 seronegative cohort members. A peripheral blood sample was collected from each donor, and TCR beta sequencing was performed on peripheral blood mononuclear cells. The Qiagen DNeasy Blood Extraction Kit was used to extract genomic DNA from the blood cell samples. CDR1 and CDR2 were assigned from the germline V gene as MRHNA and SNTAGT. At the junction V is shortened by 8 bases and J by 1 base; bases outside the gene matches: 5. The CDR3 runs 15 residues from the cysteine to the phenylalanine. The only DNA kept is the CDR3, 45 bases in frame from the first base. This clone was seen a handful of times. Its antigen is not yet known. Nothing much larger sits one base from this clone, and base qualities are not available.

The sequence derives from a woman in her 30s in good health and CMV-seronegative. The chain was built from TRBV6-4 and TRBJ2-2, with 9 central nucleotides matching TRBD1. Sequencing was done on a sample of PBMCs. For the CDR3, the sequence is CASSPGQGNTGELFF. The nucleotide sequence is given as TGTGCCAGCTCTCCGGGACAGGGGAACACCGGGGAGCTGTTTTTT.